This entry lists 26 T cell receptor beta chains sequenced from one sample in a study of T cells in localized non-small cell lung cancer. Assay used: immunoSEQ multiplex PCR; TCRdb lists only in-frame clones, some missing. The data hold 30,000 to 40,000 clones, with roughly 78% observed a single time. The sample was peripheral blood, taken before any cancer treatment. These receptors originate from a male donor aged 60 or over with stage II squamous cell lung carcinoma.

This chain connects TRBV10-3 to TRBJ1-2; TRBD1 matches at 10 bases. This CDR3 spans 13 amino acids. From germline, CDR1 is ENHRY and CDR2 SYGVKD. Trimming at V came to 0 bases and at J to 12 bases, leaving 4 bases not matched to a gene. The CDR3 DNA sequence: TGTGCCATCAGTGAGTCCCGACAGGGGGCTCACACCTTC. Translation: CAISESRQGAHTF.

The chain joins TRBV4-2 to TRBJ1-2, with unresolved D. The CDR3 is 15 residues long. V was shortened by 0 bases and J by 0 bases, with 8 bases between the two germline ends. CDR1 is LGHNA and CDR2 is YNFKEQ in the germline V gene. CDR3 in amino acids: CASSQDLRANYGYTF. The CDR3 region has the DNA TGTGCCAGCAGCCAAGATTTAAGAGCTAACTATGGCTACACCTTC.

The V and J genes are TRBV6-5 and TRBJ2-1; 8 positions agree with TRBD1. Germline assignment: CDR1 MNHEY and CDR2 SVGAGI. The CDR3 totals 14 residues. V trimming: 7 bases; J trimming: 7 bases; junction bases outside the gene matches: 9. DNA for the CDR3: TGTGCCAGCATCGAACAGGGGGGCCGGAATGAGCAGTTCTTC. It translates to CASIEQGGRNEQFF.

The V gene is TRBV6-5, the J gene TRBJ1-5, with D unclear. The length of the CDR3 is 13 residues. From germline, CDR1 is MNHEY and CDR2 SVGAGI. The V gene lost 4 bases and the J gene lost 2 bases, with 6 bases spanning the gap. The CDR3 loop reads CASSWTRNQPQHF. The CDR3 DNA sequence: TGTGCCAGCAGTTGGACGCGCAATCAGCCCCAGCATTTT.

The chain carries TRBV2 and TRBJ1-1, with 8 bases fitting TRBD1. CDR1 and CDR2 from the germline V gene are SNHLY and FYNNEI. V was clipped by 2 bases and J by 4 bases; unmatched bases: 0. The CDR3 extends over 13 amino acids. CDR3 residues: CASSETGGTEAFF. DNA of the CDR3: TGTGCCAGCAGTGAAACAGGGGGCACTGAAGCTTTCTTT.

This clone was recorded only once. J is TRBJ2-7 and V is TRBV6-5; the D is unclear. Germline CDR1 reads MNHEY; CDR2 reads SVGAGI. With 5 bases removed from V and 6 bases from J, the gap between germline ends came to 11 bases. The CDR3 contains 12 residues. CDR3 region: CASSASPREQYF. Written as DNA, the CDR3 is TGTGCCAGCAGTGCCTCTCCCCGCGAGCAGTACTTC.

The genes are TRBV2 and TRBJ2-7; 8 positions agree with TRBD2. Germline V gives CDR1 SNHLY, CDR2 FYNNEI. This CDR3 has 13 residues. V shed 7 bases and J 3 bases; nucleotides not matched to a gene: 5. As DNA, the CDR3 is TGTGCCAGCACGGGGGGGCTTGACTACGAGCAGTACTTC. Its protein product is CASTGGLDYEQYF.

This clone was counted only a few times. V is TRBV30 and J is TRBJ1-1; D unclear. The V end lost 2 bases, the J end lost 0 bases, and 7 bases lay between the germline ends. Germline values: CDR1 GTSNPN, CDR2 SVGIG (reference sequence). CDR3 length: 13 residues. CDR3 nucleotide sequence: TGTGCCTGGAGTTTCCGGATGAACACTGAAGCTTTCTTT. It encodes CAWSFRMNTEAFF.

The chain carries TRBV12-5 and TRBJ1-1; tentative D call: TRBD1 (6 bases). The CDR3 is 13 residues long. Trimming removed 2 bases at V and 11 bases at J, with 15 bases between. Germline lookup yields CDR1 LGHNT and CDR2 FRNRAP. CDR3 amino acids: CASGLTRGEDAFF. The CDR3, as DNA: TGTGCTAGTGGTTTGACCAGGGGAGAGGATGCTTTCTTT.

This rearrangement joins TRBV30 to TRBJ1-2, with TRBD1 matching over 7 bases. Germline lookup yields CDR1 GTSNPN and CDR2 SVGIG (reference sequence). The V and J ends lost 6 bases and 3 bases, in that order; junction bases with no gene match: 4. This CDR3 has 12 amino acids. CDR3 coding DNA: TGTGCCTGTCGGGACAGCTACTATGGCTACACCTTC. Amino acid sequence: CACRDSYYGYTF.

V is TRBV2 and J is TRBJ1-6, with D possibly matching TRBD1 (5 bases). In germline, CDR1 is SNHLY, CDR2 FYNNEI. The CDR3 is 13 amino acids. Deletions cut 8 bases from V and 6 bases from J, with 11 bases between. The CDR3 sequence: CASGTAFNSPLHF. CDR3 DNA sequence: TGTGCCAGCGGGACGGCTTTTAATTCACCCCTCCACTTT. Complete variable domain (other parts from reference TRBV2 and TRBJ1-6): EPEVTQTPSHQVTQMGQEVILRCVPISNHLYFYWYRQILGQKVEFLVSFYNNEISEKSEIFDDQFSVERPDGSNFTLKIRSTKLEDSAMYFCASGTAFNSPLHFGNGTRLTVT.

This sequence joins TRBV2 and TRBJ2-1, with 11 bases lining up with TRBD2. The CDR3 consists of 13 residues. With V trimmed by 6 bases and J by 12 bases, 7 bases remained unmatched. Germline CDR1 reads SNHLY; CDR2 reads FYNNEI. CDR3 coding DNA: TGTGCCAGCAGGGCCGGGACTAGCGGTGGGCAGTTCTTC. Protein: CASRAGTSGGQFF.

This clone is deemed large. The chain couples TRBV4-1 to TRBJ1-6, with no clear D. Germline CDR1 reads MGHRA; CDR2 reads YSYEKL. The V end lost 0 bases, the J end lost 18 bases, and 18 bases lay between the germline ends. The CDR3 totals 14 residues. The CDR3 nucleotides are TGCGCCAGCAGCCAAGAGACGGGAATATACACCCCCCACTTT. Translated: CASSQETGIYTPHF.

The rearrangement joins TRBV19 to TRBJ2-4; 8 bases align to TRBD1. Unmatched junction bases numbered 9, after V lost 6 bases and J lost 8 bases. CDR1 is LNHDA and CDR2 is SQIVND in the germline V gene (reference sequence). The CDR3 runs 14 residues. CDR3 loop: CASSYGTGWDIQYF. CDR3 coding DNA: TGTGCCAGTAGCTACGGGACAGGTTGGGACATTCAGTACTTC.

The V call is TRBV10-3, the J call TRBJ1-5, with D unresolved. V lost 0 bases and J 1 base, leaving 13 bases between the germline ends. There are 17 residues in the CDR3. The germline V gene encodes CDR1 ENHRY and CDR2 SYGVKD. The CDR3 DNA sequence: TGTGCCATCAGTGAGTCTAAAGGGCTGGGGAGCAATCAGCCCCAGCATTTT. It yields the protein CAISESKGLGSNQPQHF.

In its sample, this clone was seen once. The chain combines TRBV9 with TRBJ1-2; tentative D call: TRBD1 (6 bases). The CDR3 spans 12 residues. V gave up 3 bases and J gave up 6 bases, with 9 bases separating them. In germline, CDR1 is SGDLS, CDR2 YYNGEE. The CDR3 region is CASSANRDGYTF. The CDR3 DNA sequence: TGTGCCAGCAGCGCGAACAGGGATGGCTACACCTTC.

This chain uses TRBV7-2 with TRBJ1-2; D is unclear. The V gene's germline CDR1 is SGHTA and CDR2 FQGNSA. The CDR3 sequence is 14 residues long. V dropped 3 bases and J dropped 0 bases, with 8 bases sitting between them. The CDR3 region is CASSFGMANYGYTF. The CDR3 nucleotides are TGTGCCAGCAGCTTTGGCATGGCTAACTATGGCTACACCTTC.

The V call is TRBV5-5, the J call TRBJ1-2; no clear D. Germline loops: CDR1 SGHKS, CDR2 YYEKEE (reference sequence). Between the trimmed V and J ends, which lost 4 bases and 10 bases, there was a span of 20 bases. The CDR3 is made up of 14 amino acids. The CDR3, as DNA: TGTGCCAGCAGCGTCGACCCCGGTTTTCGGAACTACACCTTC. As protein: CASSVDPGFRNYTF.

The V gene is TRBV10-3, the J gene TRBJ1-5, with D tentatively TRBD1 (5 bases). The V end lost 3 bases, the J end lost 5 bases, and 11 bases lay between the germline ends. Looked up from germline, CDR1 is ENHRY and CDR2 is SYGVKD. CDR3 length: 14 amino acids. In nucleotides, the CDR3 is TGTGCCATCAGTGAAAGGGACGCATATCAGCCCCAGCATTTT. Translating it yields CAISERDAYQPQHF.

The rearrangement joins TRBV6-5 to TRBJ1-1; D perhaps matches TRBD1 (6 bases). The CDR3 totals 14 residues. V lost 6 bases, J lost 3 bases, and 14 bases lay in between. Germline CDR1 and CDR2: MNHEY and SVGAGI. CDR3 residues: CASSQPGGDTEAFF. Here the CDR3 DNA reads TGTGCCAGCAGCCAACCGGGGGGCGACACTGAAGCTTTCTTT.

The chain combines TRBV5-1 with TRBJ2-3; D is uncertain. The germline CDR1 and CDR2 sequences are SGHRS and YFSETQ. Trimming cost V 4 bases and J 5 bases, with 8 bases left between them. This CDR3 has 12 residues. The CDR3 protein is CASSRTRDTQYF. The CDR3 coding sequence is TGCGCCAGCAGCCGGACCCGAGATACGCAGTATTTT.

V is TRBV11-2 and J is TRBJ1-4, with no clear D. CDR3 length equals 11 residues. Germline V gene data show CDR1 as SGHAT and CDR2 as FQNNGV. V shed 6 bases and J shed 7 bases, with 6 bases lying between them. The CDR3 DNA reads TGTGCCAGCAGGTCGGGTGAAAAACTGTTTTTT. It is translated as CASRSGEKLFF.

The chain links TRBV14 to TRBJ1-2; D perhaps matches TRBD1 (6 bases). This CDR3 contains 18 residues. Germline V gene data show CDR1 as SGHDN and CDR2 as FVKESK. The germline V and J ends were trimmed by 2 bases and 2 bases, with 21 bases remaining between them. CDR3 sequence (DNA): TGTGCCAGCAGCCAACGGACAGCTCACAGTTTTACCAACTATGGCTACACCTTC. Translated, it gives CASSQRTAHSFTNYGYTF. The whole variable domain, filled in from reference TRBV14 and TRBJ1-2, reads EAGVTQFPSHSVIEKGQTVTLRCDPISGHDNLYWYRRVMGKEIKFLLHFVKESKQDESGMPNNRFLAERTGGTYSTLKVQPAELEDSGVYFCASSQRTAHSFTNYGYTFGSGTRLTVV.

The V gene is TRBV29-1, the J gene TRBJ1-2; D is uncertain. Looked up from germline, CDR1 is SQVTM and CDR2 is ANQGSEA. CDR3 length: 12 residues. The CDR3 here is CSDGAVGYGYTF. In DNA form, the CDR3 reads TGCAGTGACGGAGCGGTGGGCTATGGCTACACCTTC. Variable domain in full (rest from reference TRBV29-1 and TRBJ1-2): SAVISQKPSRDICQRGTSLTIQCQVDSQVTMMFWYRQQPGQSLTLIATANQGSEATYESGFVIDKFPISRPNLTFSTLTVSNMSPEDSSIYLCSDGAVGYGYTFGSGTRLTVV.

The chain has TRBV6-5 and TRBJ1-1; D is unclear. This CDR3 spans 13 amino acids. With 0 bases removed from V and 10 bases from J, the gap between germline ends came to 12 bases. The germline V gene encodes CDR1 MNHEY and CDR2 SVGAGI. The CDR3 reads CASSYSRLQGAFF. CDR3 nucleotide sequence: TGTGCCAGCAGTTACTCGCGGCTCCAAGGAGCTTTCTTT.

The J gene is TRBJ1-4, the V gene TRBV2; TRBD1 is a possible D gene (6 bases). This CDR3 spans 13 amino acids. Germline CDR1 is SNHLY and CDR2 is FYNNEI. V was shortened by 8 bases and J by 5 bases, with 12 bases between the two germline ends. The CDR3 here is CASAGRGNEKLFF. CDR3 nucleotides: TGTGCCAGCGCGGGCAGGGGAAATGAAAAACTGTTTTTT.